The rows below give T cell receptor beta chains drawn from one sample of a study of cytomegalovirus exposure and HLA in healthy donors. Profiling relied on immunoSEQ multiplex PCR, and the TCRdb table lists in-frame clones only, not all of them. The table lists about 74,000 clones, approximately 94% of them singletons. Sequencing was done on a sample of PBMCs. Every receptor here comes from a woman younger than 30 in good health and CMV-seropositive. Both conserved end residues are part of each CDR3. Fields, in order: CDR3 protein, J gene, V gene.

CDR3 protein: CASIVTAGTEAFF
J gene: TRBJ1-1
V gene: TRBV7-9

CDR3 protein: CASSPREKGLEQFF
J gene: TRBJ2-1
V gene: TRBV27

CDR3 protein: CASSEGDTQYF
J gene: TRBJ2-3
V gene: TRBV9

CDR3 protein: CAWRTGGDNSPLHF
J gene: TRBJ1-6
V gene: TRBV30

CDR3 protein: CASSPLREIKNEQFF
J gene: TRBJ2-1
V gene: TRBV27

CDR3 protein: CASSLAGRDYNEQFF
J gene: TRBJ2-1
V gene: TRBV7-9

CDR3 protein: CASSLGQRTYEQYF
J gene: TRBJ2-7
V gene: TRBV6-5

CDR3 protein: CASSGGSDIQYF
J gene: TRBJ2-4
V gene: TRBV6-1

CDR3 protein: CASRPLSGRVTEAFF
J gene: TRBJ1-1
V gene: TRBV6-5

CDR3 protein: CASSLSGRQTYEQYF
J gene: TRBJ2-7
V gene: TRBV7-2

CDR3 protein: CASSPRGGWGVEAFF
J gene: TRBJ1-1
V gene: TRBV7-2

CDR3 protein: CASSHRGLGANVLTF
J gene: TRBJ2-6
V gene: TRBV18

CDR3 protein: CASSLGLAGGSGANVLTF
J gene: TRBJ2-6
V gene: TRBV5-6

CDR3 protein: CASSFKAGTNTGELFF
J gene: TRBJ2-2
V gene: TRBV5-1

CDR3 protein: CASSLGSSGRLNTDTQYF
J gene: TRBJ2-3
V gene: TRBV7-3

CDR3 protein: CSPRRDEQFF
J gene: TRBJ2-1
V gene: TRBV20-1

CDR3 protein: CASRQTPTTALLEQFF
J gene: TRBJ2-1
V gene: TRBV27

CDR3 protein: CATSLGGEQYF
J gene: TRBJ2-7
V gene: TRBV6-5

CDR3 protein: CASSLVTGGKETQYF
J gene: TRBJ2-5
V gene: TRBV7-2

CDR3 protein: CASSPGGYTGELFF
J gene: TRBJ2-2
V gene: TRBV9

CDR3 protein: CASSLTGGRGTGELFF
J gene: TRBJ2-2
V gene: TRBV7-9

CDR3 protein: CASSASWTGEYGYTF
J gene: TRBJ1-2
V gene: TRBV6-1

CDR3 protein: CASRSGVNTGELFF
J gene: TRBJ2-2
V gene: TRBV2

CDR3 protein: CASSVGGLEYNEQFF
J gene: TRBJ2-1
V gene: TRBV9

CDR3 protein: CAISRTSSGNTEAFF
J gene: TRBJ1-1
V gene: TRBV10-3

CDR3 protein: CASSTTGGPYNEQFF
J gene: TRBJ2-1
V gene: TRBV19

CDR3 protein: CASSLTTGTNTGELFF
J gene: TRBJ2-2
V gene: TRBV7-7

CDR3 protein: CASSFSGLSQETQYF
J gene: TRBJ2-5
V gene: TRBV5-1

CDR3 protein: CASSYSTENQPQHF
J gene: TRBJ1-5
V gene: TRBV6-6

CDR3 protein: CASSFGTSGYNEQFF
J gene: TRBJ2-1
V gene: TRBV27

CDR3 protein: CASSVGTGGNEQFF
J gene: TRBJ2-1
V gene: TRBV5-1

CDR3 protein: CASSIGQAGGKLFF
J gene: TRBJ1-4
V gene: TRBV11-2

CDR3 protein: CASIGGVFTDTQYF
J gene: TRBJ2-3
V gene: TRBV2

CDR3 protein: CASSVGERGGGETQYF
J gene: TRBJ2-5
V gene: TRBV9

CDR3 protein: CASKGWGGGPADTQYF
J gene: TRBJ2-3
V gene: TRBV19

CDR3 protein: CASSQGGGRTPYEQYF
J gene: TRBJ2-7
V gene: TRBV4-1

CDR3 protein: CALREVTGELFF
J gene: TRBJ2-2
V gene: TRBV6-6

CDR3 protein: CASSLDGLTEAFF
J gene: TRBJ1-1
V gene: TRBV7-9

CDR3 protein: CASSSPARGNYGYTF
J gene: TRBJ1-2
V gene: TRBV7-9

CDR3 protein: CASGTSGFRTGELFF
J gene: TRBJ2-2
V gene: TRBV19

CDR3 protein: CAAYPGAALGNTIYF
J gene: TRBJ1-3
V gene: TRBV10-3

CDR3 protein: CASSLTGFSGELFF
J gene: TRBJ2-2
V gene: TRBV7-7

CDR3 protein: CASSRQGPYNEQFF
J gene: TRBJ2-1
V gene: TRBV19

CDR3 protein: CASSLSTGVNYGYTF
J gene: TRBJ1-2
V gene: TRBV7-2

CDR3 protein: CSVGGGGEKLFF
J gene: TRBJ1-4
V gene: TRBV29-1

CDR3 protein: CAWNDRKTGAGYGYTF
J gene: TRBJ1-2
V gene: TRBV30

CDR3 protein: CAWRGAKDAFF
J gene: TRBJ1-1
V gene: TRBV30

CDR3 protein: CASTDGLDRGTGELFF
J gene: TRBJ2-2
V gene: TRBV25-1

CDR3 protein: CASSLGTVNTGELFF
J gene: TRBJ2-2
V gene: TRBV5-1

CDR3 protein: CASSRQPQGADSPLHF
J gene: TRBJ1-6
V gene: TRBV4-3

CDR3 protein: CASSPEGRTYEQYF
J gene: TRBJ2-7
V gene: TRBV4-1

CDR3 protein: CASSPAGARADTQYF
J gene: TRBJ2-3
V gene: TRBV7-3